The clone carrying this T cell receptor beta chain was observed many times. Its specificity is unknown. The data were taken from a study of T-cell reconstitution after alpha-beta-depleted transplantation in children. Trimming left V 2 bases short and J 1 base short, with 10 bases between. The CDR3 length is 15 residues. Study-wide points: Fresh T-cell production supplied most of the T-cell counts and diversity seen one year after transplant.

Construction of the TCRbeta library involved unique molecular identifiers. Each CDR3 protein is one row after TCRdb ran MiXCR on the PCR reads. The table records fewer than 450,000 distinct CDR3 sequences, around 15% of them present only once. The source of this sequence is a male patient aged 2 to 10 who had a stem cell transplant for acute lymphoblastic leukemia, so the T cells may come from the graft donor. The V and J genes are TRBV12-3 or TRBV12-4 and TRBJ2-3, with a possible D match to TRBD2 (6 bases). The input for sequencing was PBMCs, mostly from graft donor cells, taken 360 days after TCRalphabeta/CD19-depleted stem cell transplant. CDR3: CASSLRSGRTDTQYF. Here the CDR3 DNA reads TGTGCCAGCAGTTTAAGGAGCGGGCGCACAGATACGCAGTATTTT.